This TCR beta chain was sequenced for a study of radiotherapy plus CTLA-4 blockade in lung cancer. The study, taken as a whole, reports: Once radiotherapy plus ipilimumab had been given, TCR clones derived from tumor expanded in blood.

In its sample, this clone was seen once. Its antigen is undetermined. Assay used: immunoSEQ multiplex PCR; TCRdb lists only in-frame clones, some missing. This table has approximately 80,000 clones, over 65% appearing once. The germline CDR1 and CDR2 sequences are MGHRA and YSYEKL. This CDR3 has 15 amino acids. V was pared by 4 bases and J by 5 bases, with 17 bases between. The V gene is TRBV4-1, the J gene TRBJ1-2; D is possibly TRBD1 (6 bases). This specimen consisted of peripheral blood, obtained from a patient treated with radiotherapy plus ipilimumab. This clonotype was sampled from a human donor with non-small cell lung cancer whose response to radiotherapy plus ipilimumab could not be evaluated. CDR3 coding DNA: TGCGCCAGCAGCCCTGTACAGGGATTAAATTATGGCTACACCTTC. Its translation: CASSPVQGLNYGYTF.